The 30 T cell receptor beta chains reported below all come from one sample, sequenced in a study of response to subunit inactivated influenza vaccine. Via MiXCR, TCRdb re-called the RT-PCR reads, giving one row per CDR3 protein. The table includes a few hundred thousand distinct CDR3 sequences, around 15% detected once. The specimen was PBMCs from blood, collected roughly 12 days after vaccination. These receptors originate from a middle-aged man who received an inactivated influenza vaccine.

V usage is TRBV20-1 and J usage is TRBJ1-1; possibly TRBD1 for D (5 bases). The CDR3 contains 18 residues. CDR1 is DFQATT, CDR2 SNEGSKA, per germline (reference sequence). V gave up 6 bases and J gave up 0 bases, with 26 bases separating them. The CDR3 loop reads CSAQPTIRTWNMNTEAFF. The CDR3 nucleotides are TGCAGTGCCCAACCTACCATCAGGACATGGAACATGAACACTGAAGCTTTCTTT.

The sample holds a few counts of this clonotype. The genes are TRBV6-2 or TRBV6-3 and TRBJ2-7; TRBD1 aligns across 7 bases. V trimming: 5 bases; J trimming: 2 bases; junction bases outside the gene matches: 6. Germline CDR1 MNHEY, CDR2 SVGEGT. CDR3 length equals 14 residues. In DNA, the CDR3 is TGTGCCAGCAGTATCCCCAGGGGGACCTACGAGCAGTACTTC. Protein: CASSIPRGTYEQYF.

The chain is built from TRBV7-8 and TRBJ2-3; either TRBD1 or TRBD2 may supply D (6 bases each). Germline loops: CDR1 SGHVS, CDR2 FQNEAQ. This CDR3 comprises 20 residues. Trimming removed 0 bases from V and 0 bases from J, with 22 bases in between. CDR3 sequence: CASSLARGWTARTSTDTQYF. CDR3 sequence (DNA): TGTGCCAGCAGCTTAGCGCGGGGTTGGACAGCCAGAACTAGCACAGATACGCAGTATTTT.

The CDR3, as DNA: TGCGCCAGCAGCTTGGAAGGGCAGCAAAACATTCAGTACTTC. Its translation is CASSLEGQQNIQYF. This chain links TRBV5-1 with TRBJ2-4; D unresolved. V shed 0 bases and J shed 5 bases, with 9 bases lying between them. The CDR3 covers 14 residues. Germline CDR1 and CDR2: SGHRS and YFSETQ. Looking up the rest from reference TRBV5-1 and TRBJ2-4 gives the full variable domain: KAGVTQTPRYLIKTRGQQVTLSCSPISGHRSVSWYQQTPGQGLQFLFEYFSETQRNKGNFPGRFSGRQFSNSRSEMNVSTLELGDSALYLCASSLEGQQNIQYFGAGTRLSVL.

Only a few counts were recorded for this clonotype. This rearrangement joins TRBV6-5 to TRBJ1-3; 7 bases line up with TRBD1. The CDR3 consists of 16 residues. J was trimmed by 0 bases and V by 4 bases; bases with no gene match: 6. Germline V gene sequence: CDR1 MNHEY, CDR2 SVGAGI. The CDR3 DNA sequence: TGTGCCAGCAGTTCGCGGACAGGAAACTCTGGAAACACCATATATTTT. Protein: CASSSRTGNSGNTIYF.

This chain links TRBV3-1 with TRBJ1-1, with 7 bases matching TRBD1. The junction had 8 bases not matched to a gene; V was cut back by 2 bases and J by 5 bases. The CDR3 is 15 amino acids. Germline assignment: CDR1 LGHDT and CDR2 YNNKEL (reference sequence). The CDR3 DNA is TGTGCCAGCAGCCAAAATACAGGGGTCAAGACTGAAGCTTTCTTT. This codes for CASSQNTGVKTEAFF.

This clonotype was detected only a few times. This chain links TRBV7-6 with TRBJ2-1, with no clear D. The CDR3 has 15 amino acids. Per germline, CDR1 SGHVS and CDR2 FNYEAQ. Trimming pared 2 bases from V and 2 bases from J, leaving 10 bases between. The CDR3 is CASSLKLPPYNEQFF. CDR3 DNA: TGTGCCAGCAGCTTAAAACTCCCCCCCTACAATGAGCAGTTCTTC.

This CDR3 reads CASSLGVGEGVAKNIQYF. In DNA, the CDR3 is TGTGCCAGCAGCTTAGGAGTCGGGGAGGGTGTAGCCAAAAACATTCAGTACTTC. The rearrangement uses TRBV11-2 and TRBJ2-4; 7 bases match TRBD2. This CDR3 has 18 amino acids. Unmatched junction bases numbered 9, after V lost 1 base and J lost 0 bases. Per the germline V gene, CDR1 is SGHAT and CDR2 is FQNNGV.

The table lists this clonotype with a few counts. The V gene is TRBV20-1, the J gene TRBJ2-3, with D uncertain. The CDR3 consists of 15 residues. Germline assignment: CDR1 DFQATT and CDR2 SNEGSKA (reference sequence). V gave up 0 bases and J gave up 2 bases, with 12 bases separating them. The DNA for the CDR3 is TGCAGTGCTAGAGATCTTAGCTTAATCACAGATACGCAGTATTTT. Protein product: CSARDLSLITDTQYF.

This clonotype was counted between two and nine times. The chain links TRBV5-1 to TRBJ1-1, with a possible D match to TRBD1 (6 bases). CDR3 length equals 15 residues. V was clipped by 1 base and J by 4 bases, with 14 bases between them. Germline V gives CDR1 SGHRS, CDR2 YFSETQ. CDR3 loop: CASSLQTGLSTEAFF. The CDR3 bases are TGCGCCAGCAGCTTGCAAACAGGGTTGTCCACTGAAGCTTTCTTT.

V and J are TRBV7-2 and TRBJ2-7; 8 nucleotides agree with TRBD1. Germline assignment: CDR1 SGHTA and CDR2 FQGNSA. Germline trimming cut 6 bases from V and 3 bases from J; bases unmatched to any gene: 4. The CDR3 loop spans 13 amino acids. Here the CDR3 DNA reads TGTGCCAGCAGGGACGGGACAGGCTACGAGCAGTACTTC. Amino acid sequence: CASRDGTGYEQYF.

This chain connects TRBV24-1 to TRBJ2-3; weak D call: TRBD1 (6 bases). The length of the CDR3 is 13 residues. Looked up from germline, CDR1 is KGHDR and CDR2 is SFDVKD. The V end lost 8 bases, the J end lost 6 bases, and 14 bases lay between the germline ends. The CDR3: CATKTNRADTQYF. For the CDR3, the DNA is TGTGCCACCAAGACCAACAGGGCCGATACGCAGTATTTT.

This chain uses TRBV4-2 with TRBJ1-4; D possibly corresponds to TRBD1 (5 bases). Germline V gives CDR1 LGHNA, CDR2 YNFKEQ. The CDR3 has 15 residues. V lost 0 bases and J 4 bases, leaving 9 bases between the germline ends. CDR3 sequence (DNA): TGTGCCAGCAGCCAAGACGGGGGGATTAATGAAAAACTGTTTTTT. Translation gives CASSQDGGINEKLFF.

This clonotype was counted a few times. V is TRBV7-9 and J is TRBJ2-7; D ambiguous. The CDR3 runs 14 residues. Trimming stripped 5 bases from V and 5 bases from J, with 16 bases between. Germline CDR1 reads SEHNR; CDR2 reads FQNEAQ (reference sequence). This CDR3 reads CASSHPLASDEQYF. The CDR3 DNA reads TGTGCCAGCAGCCATCCCTTAGCTTCCGACGAGCAGTACTTC.

The V gene is TRBV6-1, the J gene TRBJ2-7, with a possible D match to TRBD2 (5 bases). This CDR3 spans 14 amino acids. The germline gives CDR1 MNHNS, CDR2 SASEGT. Trimming cost V 8 bases and J 3 bases, with 17 bases left between them. In nucleotides, the CDR3 is TGTGCCAGCTGCCTAGATTCGGGGTGCTACGAGCAGTACTTC. It yields the protein CASCLDSGCYEQYF.

In this sample, this clonotype turned up a few times. This sequence joins TRBV9 and TRBJ2-7; no definite D call. CDR3 length: 13 amino acids. V dropped 0 bases and J dropped 5 bases, with 9 bases sitting between them. The germline gives CDR1 SGDLS, CDR2 YYNGEE. DNA of the CDR3: TGTGCCAGCAGCGTAGAAGTTCTCGACGAGCAGTACTTC. It yields the protein CASSVEVLDEQYF.

J is TRBJ1-1 and V is TRBV6-2 or TRBV6-3; D is uncertain. This CDR3 has 13 amino acids. The V and J ends lost 2 bases and 0 bases respectively, with 4 bases between them. Germline-derived CDR1 and CDR2 are MNHEY and SVGEGT. The CDR3 is CASSYGMNTEAFF. For the CDR3, the DNA is TGTGCCAGCAGTTACGGGATGAACACTGAAGCTTTCTTT.

This chain uses TRBV6-2 or TRBV6-3 with TRBJ2-5; 7 nucleotides match TRBD1. Germline loops: CDR1 MNHEY, CDR2 SVGEGT. The V segment lost 4 bases and the J segment 5 bases; nucleotides outside the gene matches: 7. The CDR3 runs 14 residues. The CDR3 nucleotides read TGTGCCAGCAGTTCGAACAGGGGTTTGGAGACCCAGTACTTC. Translating it yields CASSSNRGLETQYF.

The CDR3 DNA reads TGTGCCAGCGCGACTCCCCGCAAGGGGGGTGAGCAGTTCTTC. Translation gives CASATPRKGGEQFF. The J gene is TRBJ2-1, the V gene TRBV27; D possibly uses TRBD1 or TRBD2 (6 bases each). The CDR3 length is 14 residues. Trimming removed 8 bases at V and 9 bases at J, with 20 bases between. Germline V gene lookup returns CDR1 MNHEY and CDR2 SMNVEV (reference sequence).

This clonotype turned up a few times. This chain connects TRBV6-2 or TRBV6-3 to TRBJ2-3; no clear D. The germline gives CDR1 MNHEY, CDR2 SVGEGT. The CDR3 is 15 residues long. V was shortened by 5 bases and J by 1 base, with 13 bases between the two germline ends. CDR3: CASSPISRGTDTQYF. CDR3 nucleotide sequence: TGTGCCAGCAGTCCAATAAGTAGGGGCACAGATACGCAGTATTTT.

This clonotype appeared once. The V and J genes are TRBV12-3 or TRBV12-4 and TRBJ2-2; no reliable D call. The CDR3 is 13 amino acids. The V and J ends lost 6 bases and 4 bases respectively, with 9 bases between them. Here the CDR3 reads CASRQVVTGELFF. DNA of the CDR3: TGTGCCAGCAGGCAAGTGGTCACCGGGGAGCTGTTTTTT.

This clonotype was seen more than once but under ten times. The rearrangement joins TRBV11-2 to TRBJ2-2; D unclear. Trimming pared 2 bases from V and 3 bases from J, leaving 7 bases between. Germline CDR1 SGHAT, CDR2 FQNNGV. The CDR3 has 14 amino acids. CDR3 coding DNA: TGTGCCAGCAGCTTACAAATCGACACCGGGGAGCTGTTTTTT. Translation gives CASSLQIDTGELFF.

This clonotype was seen a handful of times. The V and J genes are TRBV20-1 and TRBJ2-5, with unresolved D. V dropped 4 bases and J dropped 5 bases, with 2 bases sitting between them. The CDR3 totals 9 residues. Looked up from germline, CDR1 is DFQATT and CDR2 is SNEGSKA (reference sequence). This chain's CDR3 is CSATETQYF. The CDR3 coding sequence is TGCAGTGCTACTGAGACCCAGTACTTC.

This chain uses TRBV12-3 or TRBV12-4 with TRBJ2-2; tentatively, D is TRBD1 (5 bases). V was trimmed by 6 bases and J by 5 bases, leaving 13 bases between them. The CDR3 extends over 14 amino acids. The CDR3 sequence: CASSRRQLTGELFF. The CDR3 DNA reads TGTGCCAGCAGCCGGCGACAGCTTACCGGGGAGCTGTTTTTT.

This clonotype was seen more than once but under ten times. V gene TRBV12-3 or TRBV12-4 combines with J gene TRBJ2-2; 11 positions agree with TRBD2. V shed 2 bases and J 6 bases; nucleotides not matched to a gene: 2. The CDR3 runs 15 residues. This chain's CDR3 is CASSLNSGGAGELFF. The DNA for the CDR3 is TGTGCCAGCAGTTTAAATAGCGGGGGGGCCGGGGAGCTGTTTTTT.

The V and J genes are TRBV7-9 and TRBJ2-3; tentatively, D is TRBD2 (6 bases). Looked up from germline, CDR1 is SEHNR and CDR2 is FQNEAQ (reference sequence). Trimming removed 5 bases from V and 0 bases from J, with 15 bases in between. CDR3 length: 16 residues. This CDR3 is CASSLPGVSSTDTQYF. Written as DNA, the CDR3 is TGTGCCAGCAGCCTCCCGGGGGTCTCTAGCACAGATACGCAGTATTTT.

J is TRBJ2-3 and V is TRBV20-1; 10 positions match TRBD2. The trim removed 6 bases at V and 2 bases at J, leaving 2 bases unmatched. The CDR3 is 13 amino acids. CDR1 and CDR2 from the germline V gene are DFQATT and SNEGSKA (reference sequence). CDR3 sequence (DNA): TGCAGTGCCGGACTAGCGGACACAGATACGCAGTATTTT. Residues: CSAGLADTDTQYF.

Here the CDR3 DNA reads TGTGCCAGCAGAACAGACATTTACATGAACACTGAAGCTTTCTTT. This encodes CASRTDIYMNTEAFF. V is TRBV25-1 and J is TRBJ1-1; D is uncertain. Germline CDR1 reads MGHDK; CDR2 reads SYGVNS. This CDR3 region has 15 residues. V was clipped by 6 bases and J by 0 bases, with 14 bases between them.

In its sample, this clonotype was seen many times. J is TRBJ2-1 and V is TRBV6-4, with 7 bases that match TRBD2. Germline V gene data show CDR1 as MRHNA and CDR2 as SNTAGT. There are 13 residues in the CDR3. J gave up 5 bases and V 6 bases, and 4 bases lay outside the gene matches. The chain's CDR3 is CASRSGANNEQFF. The DNA of the CDR3 is TGTGCCAGCAGAAGCGGGGCCAACAATGAGCAGTTCTTC.

The chain is built from TRBV5-6 and TRBJ1-2; tentative D call: TRBD1 (6 bases). V lost 2 bases and J 4 bases, leaving 12 bases between the germline ends. CDR3 length equals 14 residues. The V gene's germline CDR1 is SGHDT and CDR2 YYEEEE. The CDR3 sequence is CASSFGQSSYGYTF. The DNA for the CDR3 is TGTGCCAGCAGCTTCGGACAGTCCTCCTATGGCTACACCTTC.